One T cell receptor (beta chain) is described in this entry. Sequencing used immunoSEQ multiplex PCR; TCRdb keeps in-frame clones, though not all of them. This sample yields about 200,000 clones, of which roughly 83% are seen a single time; about 5.6% belongs to the top ten. The data derive from a study of blood T cell repertoires in COVID-19. This CDR3 is built from 16 residues. Trimming removed 5 bases at V and 5 bases at J, with 22 bases between. In germline, CDR1 is MDHEN, CDR2 SYDVKM. The V and J genes are TRBV28 and TRBJ2-7; D is unresolved. The specimen sequenced was PBMCs or T cells enriched from blood (not recorded which). This clonotype was obtained from a man aged 40-55 years with acute COVID-19. In DNA form, the CDR3 reads TGTGCCAGCAGTCTGCCACTGTTAGACGGGTCCCACGAGCAGTACTTC. Amino acid sequence: CASSLPLLDGSHEQYF.